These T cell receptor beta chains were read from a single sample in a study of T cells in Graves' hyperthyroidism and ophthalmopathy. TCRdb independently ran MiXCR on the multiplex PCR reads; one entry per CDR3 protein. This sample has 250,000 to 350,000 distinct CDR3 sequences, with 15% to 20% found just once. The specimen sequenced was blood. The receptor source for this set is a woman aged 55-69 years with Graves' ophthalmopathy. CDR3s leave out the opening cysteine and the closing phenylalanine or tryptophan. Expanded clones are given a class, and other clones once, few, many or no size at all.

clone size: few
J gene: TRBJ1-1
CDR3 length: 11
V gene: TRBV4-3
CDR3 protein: ASSQPNGEEAF

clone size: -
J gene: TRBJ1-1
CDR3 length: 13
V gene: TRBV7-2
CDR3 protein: ASTNRGRSNTEAF

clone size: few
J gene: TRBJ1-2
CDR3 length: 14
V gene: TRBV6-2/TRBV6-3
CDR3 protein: ASSYIPQGGNYGYT

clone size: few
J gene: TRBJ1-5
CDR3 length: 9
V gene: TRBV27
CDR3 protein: AVGDHQPQH

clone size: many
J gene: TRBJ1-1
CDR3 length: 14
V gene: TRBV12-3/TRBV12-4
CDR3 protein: ASSPRRGTGVAEAF

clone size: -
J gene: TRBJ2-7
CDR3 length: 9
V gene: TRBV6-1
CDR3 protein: ASSFVDRQY

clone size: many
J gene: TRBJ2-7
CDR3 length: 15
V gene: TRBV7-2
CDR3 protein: ASSLKNGGGTTYEQY

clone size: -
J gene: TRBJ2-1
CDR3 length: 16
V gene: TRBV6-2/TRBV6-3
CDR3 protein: ASSYWATSGSSYNEQF

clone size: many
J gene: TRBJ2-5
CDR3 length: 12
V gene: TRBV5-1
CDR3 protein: ASSLSSMRETQY

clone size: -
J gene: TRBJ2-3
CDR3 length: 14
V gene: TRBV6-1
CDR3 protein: ASIVPGKRGTDTQY

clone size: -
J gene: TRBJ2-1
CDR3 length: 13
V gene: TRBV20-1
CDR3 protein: SAPWDYETYNEQF

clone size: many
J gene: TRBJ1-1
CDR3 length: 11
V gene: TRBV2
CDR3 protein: ASRGQANTEAF

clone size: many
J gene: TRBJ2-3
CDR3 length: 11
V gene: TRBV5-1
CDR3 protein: ASSLGDADTQY

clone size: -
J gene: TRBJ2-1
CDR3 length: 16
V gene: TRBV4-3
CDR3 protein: ASSQVPLAGQTYNEQF

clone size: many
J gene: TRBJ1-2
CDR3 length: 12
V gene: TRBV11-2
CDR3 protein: ASSSGTEIYGYT

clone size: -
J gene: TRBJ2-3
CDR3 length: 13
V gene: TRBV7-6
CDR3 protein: ASSLEYSRTDTQY

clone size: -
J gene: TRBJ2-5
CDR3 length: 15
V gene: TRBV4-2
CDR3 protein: ASSQDGSGRAGETQY

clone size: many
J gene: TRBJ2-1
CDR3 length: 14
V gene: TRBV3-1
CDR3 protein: ASSQGAGRGYNEQF

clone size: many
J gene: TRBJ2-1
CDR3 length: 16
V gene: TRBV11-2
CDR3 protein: ASSSLGGLWRESNEQF

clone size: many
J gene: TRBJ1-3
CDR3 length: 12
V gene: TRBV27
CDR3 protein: ASSRSYSGNTIY

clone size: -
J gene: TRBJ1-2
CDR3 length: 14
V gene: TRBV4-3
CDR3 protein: ASSPEGQGPVFGYT

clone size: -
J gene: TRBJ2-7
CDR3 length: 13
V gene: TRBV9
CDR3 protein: ASSVTGTSVYEQY

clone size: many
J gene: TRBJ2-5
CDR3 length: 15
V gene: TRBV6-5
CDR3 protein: ASSYSWIAGGQETQY

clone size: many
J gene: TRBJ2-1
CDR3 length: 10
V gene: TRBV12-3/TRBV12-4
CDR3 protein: ACGSGYNEQF

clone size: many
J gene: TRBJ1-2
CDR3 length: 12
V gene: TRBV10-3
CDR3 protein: AIIRDRGDYGYT

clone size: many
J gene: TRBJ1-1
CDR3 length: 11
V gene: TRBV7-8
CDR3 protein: ASSLGPSWEAF

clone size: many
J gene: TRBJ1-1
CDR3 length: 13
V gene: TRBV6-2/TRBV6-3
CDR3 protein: ASSWRGVGYTEAF

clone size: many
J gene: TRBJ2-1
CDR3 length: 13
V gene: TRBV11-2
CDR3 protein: ASSYGLAGGNEQF

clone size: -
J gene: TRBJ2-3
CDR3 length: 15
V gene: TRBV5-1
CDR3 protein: ASSFEGTSGRSDTQY

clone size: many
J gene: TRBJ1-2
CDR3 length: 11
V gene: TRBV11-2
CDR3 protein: ASTPGTNYGYT

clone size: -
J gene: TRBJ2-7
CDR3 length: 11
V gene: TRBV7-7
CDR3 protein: ASSLKQADEQY

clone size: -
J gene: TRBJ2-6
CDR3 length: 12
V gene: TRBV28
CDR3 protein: ASSSQSGANVLT

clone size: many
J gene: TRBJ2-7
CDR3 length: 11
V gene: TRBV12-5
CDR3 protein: ASGRDNSYEQY

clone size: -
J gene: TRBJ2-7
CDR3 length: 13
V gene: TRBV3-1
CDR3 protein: ASSLTSGSIHEQY

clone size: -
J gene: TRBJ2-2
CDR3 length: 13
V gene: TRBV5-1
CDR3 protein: ASSLNGANTGELF

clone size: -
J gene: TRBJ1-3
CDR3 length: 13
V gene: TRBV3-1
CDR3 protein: ASSREGTSGNTIY

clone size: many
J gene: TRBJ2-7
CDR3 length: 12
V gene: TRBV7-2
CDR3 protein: ASSLDWQAGEQY

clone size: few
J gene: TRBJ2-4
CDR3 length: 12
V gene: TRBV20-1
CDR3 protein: SARNRAGKNIQY

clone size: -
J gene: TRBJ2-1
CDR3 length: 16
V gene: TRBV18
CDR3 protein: ASSPHVASGSSYNEQF

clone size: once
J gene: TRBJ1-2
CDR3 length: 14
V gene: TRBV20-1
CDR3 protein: SATSYGQGLNYGYT

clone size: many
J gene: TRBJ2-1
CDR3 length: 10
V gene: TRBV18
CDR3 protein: ASSPAYNEQF